Listed below are T cell receptor beta chains from one sample, sequenced in a study of Ad26.COV2.S vaccination and SARS-CoV-2 variants. Some clones are missing from TCRdb's copy, which holds only in-frame ones; the method was immunoSEQ multiplex PCR. The sample consists of about 400,000 clones, about nine tenths of them appearing once. Sequencing used peripheral blood, obtained in a trial of Ad26.COV2.S vaccine versus placebo. Receptor source: a person aged 18-60 years who received the Ad26.COV2.S COVID-19 vaccine or a placebo. Both conserved end residues are part of each CDR3. D genes are given only for firm matches. Only some rows state a clone size, as once, few, many or a class for expanded clones.

v_gene	d_gene	j_gene	abundance	CDR3aa
TRBV2	TRBD1	TRBJ1-5	NA	CASSVRRQGYQPQHF
TRBV6-5	NA	TRBJ2-5	NA	CASSPDWAGQETQYF
TRBV11-2	NA	TRBJ1-1	NA	CASTLSVNMNTEAFF
TRBV6-2/TRBV6-3	NA	TRBJ1-2	NA	CASTPAIGAYGYTF
TRBV27	TRBD2	TRBJ2-3	NA	CASSWTSGDSTDTQYF
TRBV30	NA	TRBJ2-1	NA	CAWSVQRLAGEQFF
TRBV7-2	TRBD1	TRBJ1-1	NA	CASSLDRATEAFF
TRBV4-1	NA	TRBJ2-5	NA	CASSQPRDTSQETQYF
TRBV5-1	NA	TRBJ2-3	NA	CASSLRFDGATSTDTQYF
TRBV28	NA	TRBJ1-2	NA	CASRSGESYGYTF
TRBV4-1	TRBD1	TRBJ1-3	NA	CASSQDRGQGTNSGNTIYF
TRBV19	NA	TRBJ1-2	NA	CASKEGPLGYTF
TRBV11-2	TRBD2	TRBJ2-1	NA	CASSPPGRGGYEQFF
TRBV19	NA	TRBJ1-4	NA	CASQPPSAVEKLFF
TRBV27	NA	TRBJ2-3	NA	CASSSTGEGRTDTQYF
TRBV2	NA	TRBJ2-1	NA	CASSGGGRALYNEQFF
TRBV9	TRBD2	TRBJ2-3	NA	CASSPGVGLASDTQYF
TRBV6-5	NA	TRBJ2-5	NA	CASKGDSVETQYF
TRBV7-9	TRBD1	TRBJ1-2	NA	CASSRTGTAHGYTF
TRBV2	NA	TRBJ1-5	few	CASSGPRSNQPQHF
TRBV6-6	NA	TRBJ2-3	NA	CASSPYPGWGRSTDTQYF
TRBV2	NA	TRBJ2-1	NA	CASNKDGGDYEQFF
TRBV5-4	NA	TRBJ2-5	once	CASSLAGDWETQYF
TRBV19	NA	TRBJ2-7	NA	CASSPQPGDEQYF